This TCR beta chain was recovered during a study of blood T cell repertoires in COVID-19. As for the study in general: Specimens from acute and convalescent COVID-19 originated in the United States, Italy and Spain.

Generated by immunoSEQ multiplex PCR, the TCRdb table keeps only in-frame clones and is missing some. The top ten hold about 0.54% of the sample, which has about 180,000 clones, more than 90% seen once. Germline CDR1 reads GTSNPN; CDR2 reads SVGIG (reference sequence). This CDR3 has 15 residues. V was clipped by 2 bases and J by 2 bases; unmatched bases: 8. This receptor was obtained from a man aged 45-65 years with acute or convalescent COVID-19. The chain links TRBV30 to TRBJ2-5; 7 bases line up with TRBD1. The source material was peripheral blood. CDR3 region: CAWSPGQGVQETQYF. As DNA, the CDR3 is TGTGCCTGGAGTCCCGGCCAGGGGGTTCAAGAGACCCAGTACTTC.